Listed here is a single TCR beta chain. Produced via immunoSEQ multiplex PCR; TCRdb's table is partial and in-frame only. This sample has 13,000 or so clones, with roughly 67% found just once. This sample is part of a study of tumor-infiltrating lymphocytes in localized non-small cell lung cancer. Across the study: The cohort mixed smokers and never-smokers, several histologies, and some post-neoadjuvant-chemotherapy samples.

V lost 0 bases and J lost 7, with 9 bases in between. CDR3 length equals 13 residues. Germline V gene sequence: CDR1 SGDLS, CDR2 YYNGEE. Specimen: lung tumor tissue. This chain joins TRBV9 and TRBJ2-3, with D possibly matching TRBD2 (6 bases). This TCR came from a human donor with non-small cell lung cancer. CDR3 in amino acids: CASSVGGVNTQYF. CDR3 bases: TGTGCCAGCAGCGTAGGCGGGGTAAATACGCAGTATTTT.